This T cell receptor beta chain was captured in a study of control samples from healthy donors and cancer patients. Using immunoSEQ multiplex PCR, the repertoire was profiled, and TCRdb retains in-frame clones only, with some absent. The sample has approximately 100,000 clones, about 89% seen once; the top ten hold around 21%. The germline V gene encodes CDR1 SGHRS and CDR2 YFSETQ. Trimming stripped 4 bases from V and 8 bases from J, with 12 bases between. This CDR3 comprises 12 residues. The source material was blood. This chain joins TRBV5-1 and TRBJ1-2; D is unclear. This TCR came from a man aged 25 to 45 in good health. In DNA, the CDR3 is TGCGCCAGCAGCGCCACAGTATCCGGCTACACCTTC. Its translation is CASSATVSGYTF.